The clone carrying this T cell receptor beta chain was seen many times. Its antigen remains unidentified. This record belongs to a study of T cells in Graves' hyperthyroidism and ophthalmopathy. Study-wide results and limits: Patients with ophthalmopathy were separated from those with stable hyperthyroidism by a 13 V-J model. Appearing also in blood were most of the thyroid clonotypes expanded above 0.001.

What was amplified from RNA transcripts were TCR beta CDR3 regions. RT-PCR in the first round (using the HTBI primer set) targeted the TCR CDR3. TCRdb called the multiplex PCR reads again in MiXCR, with one record for every CDR3 protein. The sample carries under 550,000 distinct CDR3 sequences, approximately 14% recorded once. The CDR3 is 14 amino acids. CDR1 and CDR2 (germline): GTSNPN, SVGIG (reference sequence). With V trimmed by 2 bases and J by 7 bases, 7 bases remained unmatched. No ophthalmopathy progression within 18 months constituted stable Graves' hyperthyroidism. This clonotype originated in a woman aged 18-35 years with Graves' hyperthyroidism. Sequences were obtained from blood. The chain uses TRBV30 and TRBJ1-5; TRBD1 agrees at 8 bases. For the CDR3, the DNA is TGTGCCTGGAGTCCAGGACAGGGACAGCAGCCCCAGCATTTT. It translates to CAWSPGQGQQPQHF.